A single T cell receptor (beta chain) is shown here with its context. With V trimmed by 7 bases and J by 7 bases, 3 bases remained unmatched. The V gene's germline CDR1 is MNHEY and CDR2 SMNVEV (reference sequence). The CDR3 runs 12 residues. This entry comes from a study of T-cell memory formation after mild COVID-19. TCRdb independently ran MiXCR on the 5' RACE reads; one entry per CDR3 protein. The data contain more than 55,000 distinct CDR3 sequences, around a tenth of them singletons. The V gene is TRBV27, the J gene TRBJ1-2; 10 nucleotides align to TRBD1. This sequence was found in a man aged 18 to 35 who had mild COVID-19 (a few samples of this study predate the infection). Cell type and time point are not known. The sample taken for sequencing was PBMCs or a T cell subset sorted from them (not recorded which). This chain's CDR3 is CASMRTGGGYTF. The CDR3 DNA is TGTGCCAGCATGAGGACAGGGGGTGGCTACACCTTC.